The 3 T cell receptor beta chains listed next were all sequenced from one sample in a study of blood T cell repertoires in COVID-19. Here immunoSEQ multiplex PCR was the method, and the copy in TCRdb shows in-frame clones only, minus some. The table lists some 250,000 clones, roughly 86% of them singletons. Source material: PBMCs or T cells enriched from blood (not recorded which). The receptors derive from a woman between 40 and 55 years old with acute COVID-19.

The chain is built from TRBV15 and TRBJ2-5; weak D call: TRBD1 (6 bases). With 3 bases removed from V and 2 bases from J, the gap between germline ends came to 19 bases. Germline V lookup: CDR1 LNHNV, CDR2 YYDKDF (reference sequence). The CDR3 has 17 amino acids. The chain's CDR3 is CATSSGDTRHPQETQYF. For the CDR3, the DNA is TGTGCCACCAGCAGTGGGGACACCCGACACCCACAAGAGACCCAGTACTTC.

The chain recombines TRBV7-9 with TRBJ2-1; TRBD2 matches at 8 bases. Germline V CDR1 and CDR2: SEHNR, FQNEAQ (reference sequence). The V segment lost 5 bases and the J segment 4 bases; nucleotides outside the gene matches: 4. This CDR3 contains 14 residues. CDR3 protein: CASSATSEYNEQFF. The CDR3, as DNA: TGTGCCAGCAGCGCGACTAGCGAGTACAATGAGCAGTTCTTC.

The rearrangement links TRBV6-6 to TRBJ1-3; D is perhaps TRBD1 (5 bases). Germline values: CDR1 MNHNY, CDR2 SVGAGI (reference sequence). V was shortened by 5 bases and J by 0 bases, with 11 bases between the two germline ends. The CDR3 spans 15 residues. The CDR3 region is CASSRLDNSGNTIYF. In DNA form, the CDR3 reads TGTGCCAGCAGTCGTTTGGACAACTCTGGAAACACCATATATTTT.